A few counts support the clone carrying this T cell receptor beta chain. The antigen remains undetermined. Germline lookup yields CDR1 SGHVS and CDR2 FQNEAQ. This CDR3 has 12 residues. The germline V and J ends were trimmed by 5 bases and 5 bases, with 7 bases remaining between them. The data derive from a study of identical twins. Whole-study findings and limits: Donors were not followed over many years; analysis was cross-sectional. Shared out-of-frame alpha sequences (those common to twins) showed excess low generation probability. Memory repertoires lacked the insertion deficit that abundant cord blood beta clonotypes showed.

TCRdb reanalysed the 5' RACE reads using MiXCR and keeps one entry per CDR3 protein. Here the sample spans approximately 620,000 distinct CDR3 sequences, around 8.6% being singletons. These data also formed part of another study, on yellow fever vaccine responses in identical twins. That study adds: In identical twins, vaccine T cell responses appeared partly shared and partly individual.

This chain joins TRBV7-8 and TRBJ2-1; no reliable D call. The specimen sequenced was PBMCs. This clonotype originated in a woman aged 18-35 years in good health. The CDR3 DNA sequence: TGTGCCAGCAGCCCGAACGACAATGAGCAGTTCTTC. Amino acid sequence: CASSPNDNEQFF.